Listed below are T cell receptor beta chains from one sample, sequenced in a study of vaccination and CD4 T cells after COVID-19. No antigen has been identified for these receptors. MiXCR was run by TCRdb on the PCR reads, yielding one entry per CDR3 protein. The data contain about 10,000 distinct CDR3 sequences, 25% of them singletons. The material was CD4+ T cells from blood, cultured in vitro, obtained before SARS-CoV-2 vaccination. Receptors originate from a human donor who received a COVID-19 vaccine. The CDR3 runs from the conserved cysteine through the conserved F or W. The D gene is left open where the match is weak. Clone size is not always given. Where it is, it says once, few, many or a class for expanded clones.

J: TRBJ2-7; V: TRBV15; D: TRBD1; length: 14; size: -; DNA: TGTGCCACCAGCCGGCCAGGGACAGCCTACGAGCAGTACTTC; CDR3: CATSRPGTAYEQYF
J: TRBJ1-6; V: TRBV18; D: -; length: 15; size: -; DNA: TGTGCCAGCTCACTCGGGAGCTCCTATAATTCACCCCTCCACTTT; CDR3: CASSLGSSYNSPLHF
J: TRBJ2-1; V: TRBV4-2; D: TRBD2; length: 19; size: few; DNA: TGTGCCAGCAGCCAAGAGGGAGGACTAGCGGGGGGGCGTTACAATGAGCAGTTCTTC; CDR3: CASSQEGGLAGGRYNEQFF
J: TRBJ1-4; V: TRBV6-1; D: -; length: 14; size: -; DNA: TGTGCCAGCAGTGTGGGGAATGCTAATGAAAAACTGTTTTTT; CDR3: CASSVGNANEKLFF
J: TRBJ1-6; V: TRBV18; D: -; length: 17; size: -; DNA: TGTGCCAGCTCACCCCACCGGGGGGGGGGCCTCGATTCACCCCTCCACTTT; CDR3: CASSPHRGGGLDSPLHF
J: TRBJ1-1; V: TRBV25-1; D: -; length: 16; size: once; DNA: TGTGCCAGCAGTGAAGGGGGAGGGTGGAAGAACACTGAAGCTTTCTTT; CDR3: CASSEGGGWKNTEAFF
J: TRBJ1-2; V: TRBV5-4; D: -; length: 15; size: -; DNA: TGTGCCAGCAGCTCACAGGGAGGGATTAACTATGGCTACACCTTC; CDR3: CASSSQGGINYGYTF
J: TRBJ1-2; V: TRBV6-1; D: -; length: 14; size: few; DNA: TGTGCCAGCAGTGATCGGGCGAGGATCTATGGCTACACCTTC; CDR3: CASSDRARIYGYTF
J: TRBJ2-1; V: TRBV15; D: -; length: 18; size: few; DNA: TGTGCCACCAGCAAGGCCCTATATGGGGCGCGTTTTACCAATGAGCAGTTCTTC; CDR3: CATSKALYGARFTNEQFF
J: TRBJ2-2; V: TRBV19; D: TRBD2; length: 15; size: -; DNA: TGTGCCAGTAGTCCAACTAGCGGGGTCACCGGGGAGCTGTTTTTT; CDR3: CASSPTSGVTGELFF
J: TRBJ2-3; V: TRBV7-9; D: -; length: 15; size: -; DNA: TGTGCCAGCAGCTTACAGACAGGAGGCACAGATACGCAGTATTTT; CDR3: CASSLQTGGTDTQYF
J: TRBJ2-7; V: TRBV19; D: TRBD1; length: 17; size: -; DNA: TGTGCCAGTAGTCCGCGGGTGCGACAGGGGTCCTCCTACGAGCAGTACTTC; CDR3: CASSPRVRQGSSYEQYF
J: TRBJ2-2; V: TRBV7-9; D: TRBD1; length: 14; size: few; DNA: TGTGCCAGCAGCGGTCACAGGGGAACCGGGGAGCTGTTTTTT; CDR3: CASSGHRGTGELFF
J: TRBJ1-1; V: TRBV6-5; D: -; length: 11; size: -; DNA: TGTGCCAGCAGTTACTCGGTTGAAGCTTTCTTT; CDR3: CASSYSVEAFF
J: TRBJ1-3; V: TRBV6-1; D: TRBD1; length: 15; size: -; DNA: TGTGCCAGCAGAAAAACAGGGGACTCTGGAAACACCATATATTTT; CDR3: CASRKTGDSGNTIYF
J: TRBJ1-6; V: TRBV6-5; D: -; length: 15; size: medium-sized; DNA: TGTGCCAGCAGTTACGATTGGGGGGGAAATTCACCCCTCCACTTT; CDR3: CASSYDWGGNSPLHF
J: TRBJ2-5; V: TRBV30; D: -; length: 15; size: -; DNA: TGTGCCTGGAGTCTCCGCCGGACGGATCAAGAGACCCAGTACTTC; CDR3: CAWSLRRTDQETQYF
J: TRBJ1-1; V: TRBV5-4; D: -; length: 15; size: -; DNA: TGTGCCAGCAGCTTGAGTGGGGTCTTGAACACTGAAGCTTTCTTT; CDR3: CASSLSGVLNTEAFF
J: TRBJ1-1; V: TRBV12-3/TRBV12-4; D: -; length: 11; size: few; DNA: TGTGCCAGCAGTGTGGACCCCCAAGCTTTCTTT; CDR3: CASSVDPQAFF
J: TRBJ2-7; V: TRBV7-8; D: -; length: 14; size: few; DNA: TGTGCCAGCAGCTTAGGGTCCCGCTCCTACGAGCAGTACTTC; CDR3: CASSLGSRSYEQYF
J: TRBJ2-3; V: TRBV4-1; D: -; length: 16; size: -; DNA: TGCGCCAGCAGCCAAGAACTGAGACCTAGCACAGATACGCAGTATTTT; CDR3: CASSQELRPSTDTQYF
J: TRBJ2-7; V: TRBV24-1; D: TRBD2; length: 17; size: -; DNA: TGTGCCACCAGTGACGGGACTAGCGGGGGGATCGGGAGGGAGCAGTACTTC; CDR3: CATSDGTSGGIGREQYF
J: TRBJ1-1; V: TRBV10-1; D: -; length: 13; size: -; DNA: TGCGCCAGCAGTGGTCAGGGAAGCACTGAAGCTTTCTTT; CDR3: CASSGQGSTEAFF
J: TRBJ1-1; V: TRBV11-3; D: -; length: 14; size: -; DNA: TGTGCCAGCAGCCTACAAGACAGTAACACTGAAGCTTTCTTT; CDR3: CASSLQDSNTEAFF
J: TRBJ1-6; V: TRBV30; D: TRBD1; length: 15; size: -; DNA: TGTGCCTCTTTCATCCGGGACAGGTATAATTCACCCCTCCACTTT; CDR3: CASFIRDRYNSPLHF
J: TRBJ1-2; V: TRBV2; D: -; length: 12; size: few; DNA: TGTGCCAGCAGGGACCGGGCTCAGGGCTACACCTTC; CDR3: CASRDRAQGYTF
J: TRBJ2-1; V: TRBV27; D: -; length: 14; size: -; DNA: TGTGCCAGCAGTTTAGGGATTGCTCGGCAGGAGCAGTTCTTC; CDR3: CASSLGIARQEQFF
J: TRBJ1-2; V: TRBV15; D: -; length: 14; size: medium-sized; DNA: TGTGCCACCAGCGTTACCGGGACGGGCTATGGCTACACCTTC; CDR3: CATSVTGTGYGYTF
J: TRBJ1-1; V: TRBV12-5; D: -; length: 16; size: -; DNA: TGTGCTAGTGGTTTGGTTTCCGGGCCGATGAACACTGAAGCTTTCTTT; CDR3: CASGLVSGPMNTEAFF